This T cell receptor beta chain was obtained from a study of cytomegalovirus exposure and HLA in healthy donors. Study-level findings and limits: Most TCRs appeared rarely, but some public TCRs recurred in many donors. It is likely that the observed cluster of highly shared sequence variants was a sequencing artifact.

These donors, healthy bone marrow donors, were studied. The CDR3 has 13 residues. V lost 4 bases and J lost 6, with 12 bases in between. The V gene's germline CDR1 is LNHDA and CDR2 SQIVND (reference sequence). PCR primers comprised 60 Vbeta and 13 Jbeta primers. Profiled with immunoSEQ multiplex PCR; TCRdb holds only in-frame clones, not every one. The table records some 180,000 clones, 80% of them present only once. Remarks on this clone: No antigen is known for it.

The V gene is TRBV19, the J gene TRBJ1-2; D unresolved. Sequencing input: PBMCs. This TCR came from a girl under 18 in good health and CMV-seropositive. In nucleotides, the CDR3 is TGTGCCAGTAGTAGTGAGACCAGGAATGGCTACACCTTC. Its protein is CASSSETRNGYTF.